The 24 T cell receptor beta chains below come from one sample, sequenced in a study of T cells in Graves' hyperthyroidism and ophthalmopathy. There were TCR beta CDR3 regions amplified from RNA transcripts. The TCR CDR3 first-round RT-PCR relied on the HTBI primer set. One entry per CDR3 protein results from TCRdb running MiXCR on the multiplex PCR reads. Counted here are 400,000 to 550,000 distinct CDR3 sequences, 13% to 15% occurring once; the ten biggest clones make up about a sixth. Sequencing was done on a sample of blood. The receptors were sampled from a woman aged 18 to 35 with Graves' hyperthyroidism.

There are many counts of this clonotype. The gene calls are TRBV3-1 and TRBJ2-2; D may correspond to TRBD1 or TRBD2 (5 bases each). With 1 base removed from V and 4 bases from J, the gap between germline ends came to 13 bases. The CDR3 runs to 16 residues. The V gene's germline CDR1 is LGHDT and CDR2 YNNKEL (reference sequence). The CDR3 protein is CASSQGPGQATGELFF. The CDR3 DNA is TGTGCCAGCAGCCAAGGTCCGGGGCAGGCCACCGGGGAGCTGTTTTTT.

This clonotype was detected ten times or more. The V and J genes are TRBV30 and TRBJ2-5; D possibly corresponds to TRBD2 (6 bases). The V end lost 4 bases, the J end lost 1 base, and 13 bases lay between the germline ends. The CDR3 contains 14 residues. Germline assignment: CDR1 GTSNPN and CDR2 SVGIG (reference sequence). CDR3 in DNA: TGTGCCTGGAATCTTGCCGGGGGCCAAGAGACCCAGTACTTC. Residues: CAWNLAGGQETQYF.

This clonotype was seen more than once but under ten times. The J gene is TRBJ2-3, the V gene TRBV29-1; weak D call: TRBD2 (5 bases). CDR3 size: 13 residues. The germline gives CDR1 SQVTM, CDR2 ANQGSEA. Trimming took off 2 bases at V and 4 bases at J, with 10 bases between the two ends. The CDR3 is CSVEFASPDTQYF. In DNA, the CDR3 is TGCAGCGTTGAATTCGCTAGCCCAGATACGCAGTATTTT.

The sample holds many counts of this clonotype. The chain has TRBV18 and TRBJ2-1; no firm D call. Trimming took 6 bases from V and 7 from J, leaving 13 bases between them. CDR1 and CDR2 from the germline V gene are KGHSH and LQKENI. The CDR3 consists of 13 residues. CDR3: CASSPTLTNEQFF. The CDR3 coding sequence is TGTGCCAGCTCCCCAACCCTGACTAATGAGCAGTTCTTC.

This clonotype was recorded many times. The chain uses TRBV3-1 and TRBJ2-3, with 9 positions matching TRBD2. Germline V gives CDR1 LGHDT, CDR2 YNNKEL (reference sequence). V shed 1 base, J shed 5 bases, and the junction held 10 bases outside the gene matches. The CDR3 spans 17 residues. CDR3 sequence: CASSQVTPSGTRDTQYF. CDR3 nucleotide sequence: TGTGCCAGCAGCCAAGTGACGCCTAGCGGGACGAGAGATACGCAGTATTTT.

This clonotype was seen at least ten times. The rearrangement links TRBV5-6 to TRBJ2-1, with D unresolved. The V end lost 4 bases, the J end lost 9 bases, and 11 bases lay between the germline ends. The CDR3 is made up of 12 amino acids. CDR1 is SGHDT, CDR2 YYEEEE, per germline. The CDR3 region has the DNA TGTGCCAGCAGCCTCTCGGACGTTGAGCAGTTCTTC. Translating it yields CASSLSDVEQFF.

There are many counts of this clonotype. The V and J genes are TRBV19 and TRBJ1-4; TRBD1 matches at 9 bases. This CDR3 comprises 18 residues. The ends lost 3 bases at V and 8 bases at J; junction bases unmatched: 16. Germline V gene sequence: CDR1 LNHDA, CDR2 SQIVND (reference sequence). The CDR3 coding sequence is TGTGCCAGTAGTATTGCCGGGACAGGGATCCTTCTAGAAGAAAAACTGTTTTTT. It translates to CASSIAGTGILLEEKLFF.

This clonotype was counted many times. This chain connects TRBV20-1 to TRBJ2-1; TRBD2 matches 10 bases. The V gene end was trimmed by 3 bases and the J gene end by 6 bases; junction bases not matched to a gene: 8. Germline loops: CDR1 DFQATT, CDR2 SNEGSKA (reference sequence). This CDR3 has 15 residues. CDR3 nucleotides: TGCAGTGCTAGTACGAGCGGGAGGGCCTTCAATGAGCAGTTCTTC. This codes for CSASTSGRAFNEQFF.

This clonotype was found many times. The J gene is TRBJ2-1, the V gene TRBV12-3 or TRBV12-4, with 7 bases identical to TRBD2. The V gene end was trimmed by 5 bases and the J gene end by 3 bases; junction bases not matched to a gene: 7. This CDR3 has 15 amino acids. The CDR3 DNA follows: TGTGCCAGCAGTACGGCCCGGGACTACTACAATGAGCAGTTCTTC. Amino acids: CASSTARDYYNEQFF.

The chain has TRBV11-3 and TRBJ2-3; weak D call: TRBD1 (5 bases). The germline gives CDR1 SGHNT, CDR2 YENEEA. CDR3 length: 14 residues. V was pared by 5 bases and J by 3 bases, with 12 bases between. CDR3 sequence reads: CASSERRGTDTQYF. Written as DNA, the CDR3 is TGTGCCAGCAGCGAGCGAAGGGGTACAGATACGCAGTATTTT.

The chain is built from TRBV20-1 and TRBJ2-2, with 7 bases identical to TRBD1. Per germline, CDR1 DFQATT and CDR2 SNEGSKA (reference sequence). V dropped 2 bases and J dropped 4; count of bases not matched to a gene: 7. This CDR3 is built from 15 residues. The CDR3 nucleotides read TGCAGTGCTAGAAGGGCAGGGGGTAGCACCGGGGAGCTGTTTTTT. Its protein product is CSARRAGGSTGELFF.

This clonotype was seen repeatedly, ten times or more. The chain employs TRBV7-3 and TRBJ1-1; possibly TRBD1 for D (5 bases). The V and J ends lost 6 bases and 1 base respectively, with 15 bases between them. The CDR3 is 15 amino acids. The germline V gene encodes CDR1 SGHTA and CDR2 FQGTGA. Here the CDR3 DNA reads TGTGCCAGCAGTGGGGGGGAGCCCGCGAACACTGAAGCTTTCTTT. The encoded protein is CASSGGEPANTEAFF.

This clonotype has only a few counts. The chain combines TRBV29-1 with TRBJ1-1; D remains ambiguous. Germline V CDR1 and CDR2: SQVTM, ANQGSEA. V was pared by 4 bases and J by 1 base, with 4 bases between. The CDR3 runs to 11 residues. The CDR3 is CSVARNTEAFF. CDR3 nucleotide sequence: TGCAGCGTTGCCCGGAACACTGAAGCTTTCTTT.

The chain is built from TRBV18 and TRBJ2-7; D gene uncertain. This CDR3 comprises 12 residues. The V end was cut by 3 bases, the J end by 5 bases, with 8 bases between. Germline V gene sequence: CDR1 KGHSH, CDR2 LQKENI. The CDR3 DNA is TGTGCCAGCTCACCCGGAATCGACGAGCAGTACGTC. Translation: CASSPGIDEQYV.

Ten or more counts support this clonotype. This rearrangement joins TRBV25-1 to TRBJ1-4; no definite D call. Germline V CDR1 and CDR2: MGHDK, SYGVNS. This CDR3 region has 14 residues. V lost 3 bases to trimming and J lost 6 bases, with 11 bases between them. The CDR3: CASSDERRDEKLFF. CDR3 DNA: TGTGCCAGCAGTGACGAACGGAGGGATGAAAAACTGTTTTTT. Using reference TRBV25-1 and TRBJ1-4 for the parts outside the CDR3, the full variable domain is EADIYQTPRYLVIGTGKKITLECSQTMGHDKMYWYQQDPGMELHLIHYSYGVNSTEKGDLSSESTVSRIRTEHFPLTLESARPSHTSQYLCASSDERRDEKLFFGSGTQLSVL.

There are many counts of this clonotype. DNA of the CDR3: TGTGCCAGCAGACATCAGACAGGGGGCGGAACTGAAGCTTTCTTT. Its translation: CASRHQTGGGTEAFF. This rearrangement joins TRBV3-1 to TRBJ1-1; TRBD1 matches 10 bases. CDR3 length equals 15 residues. Trimming cost V 6 bases and J 5 bases; bases outside gene matches: 9. Looked up from germline, CDR1 is LGHDT and CDR2 is YNNKEL (reference sequence).

This clonotype has only a few counts. The CDR3 DNA is TGTGCCAGCAGCTTAATTAGAGGCGGGGAGCAGTTCTTC. As protein: CASSLIRGGEQFF. This sequence joins TRBV11-2 and TRBJ2-1; D possibly corresponds to TRBD2 (5 bases). Germline V gives CDR1 SGHAT, CDR2 FQNNGV. The CDR3 consists of 13 residues. V shed 2 bases and J shed 10 bases, with 12 bases lying between them.

This chain joins TRBV4-2 and TRBJ2-5, with 9 bases lining up with TRBD2. CDR1 is LGHNA and CDR2 is YNFKEQ in the germline V gene. Trimming removed 0 bases from V and 4 bases from J; junction bases left unmatched: 9. CDR3 length: 17 residues. The CDR3 bases are TGTGCCAGCAGCCAAGATTTGGCGGGAGGGCTTAGAGAGACCCAGTACTTC. Protein sequence: CASSQDLAGGLRETQYF.

Of note for this clonotype: A much larger clone differs by one base, so this may be a read error. The gene calls are TRBV15 and TRBJ1-2; D is undetermined. There are 14 residues in the CDR3. Germline lookup yields CDR1 LNHNV and CDR2 YYDKDF (reference sequence). The CDR3 DNA sequence: TGTGCCTCCAGCAGAGACCAGCTATCCTATGGCTACACCTTC. Translation gives CASSRDQLSYGYTF.

This clonotype appeared many times. The V gene is TRBV18, the J gene TRBJ1-1; 7 positions agree with TRBD1. The CDR3 is made up of 14 amino acids. V lost 3 bases to trimming and J lost 1 base; unmatched junction nucleotides: 2. Germline-derived CDR1 and CDR2 are KGHSH and LQKENI. CDR3 bases: TGTGCCAGCTCACCGACAGGGTCGAACACTGAAGCTTTCTTT. This translates into CASSPTGSNTEAFF.

This clonotype was found many times. The rearrangement links TRBV20-1 to TRBJ2-5; D uncertain. There are 12 residues in the CDR3. Deletions cut 5 bases from V and 5 bases from J, with 12 bases between. CDR1 is DFQATT, CDR2 SNEGSKA, per germline (reference sequence). CDR3 sequence (DNA): TGCAGTGCTGTGCGAGGAAGGGAGACCCAGTACTTC. Translating gives CSAVRGRETQYF.

This clonotype has ten or more counts. The rearrangement links TRBV7-8 to TRBJ2-1; D might be TRBD2 (5 bases). The CDR3 length is 18 residues. The V gene lost 8 bases and the J gene lost 7 bases, with 30 bases spanning the gap. Per germline, CDR1 SGHVS and CDR2 FQNEAQ. CDR3 in DNA: TGTGCCAGCGAGATGGCCGGGTCGACTACCCCCGATGATAATGAGCAGTTCTTC. Amino acids: CASEMAGSTTPDDNEQFF.

V is TRBV19 and J is TRBJ1-1, with 9 bases lining up with TRBD1. There are 15 residues in the CDR3. Looked up from germline, CDR1 is LNHDA and CDR2 is SQIVND (reference sequence). J lost 4 bases, V lost 6 bases, and 9 bases had no gene match. The CDR3 DNA sequence: TGTGCCAGTAGGACTCAACAGGGGGCGGGCACTGAAGCTTTCTTT. Amino acids: CASRTQQGAGTEAFF. Full variable domain (rest looked up from reference TRBV19 and TRBJ1-1): DGGITQSPKYLFRKEGQNVTLSCEQNLNHDAMYWYRQDPGQGLRLIYYSQIVNDFQKGDIAEGYSVSREKKESFPLTVTSAQKNPTAFYLCASRTQQGAGTEAFFGQGTRLTVV.

This chain joins TRBV19 and TRBJ1-2; 7 bases are shared with TRBD1. V shed 7 bases and J 3 bases; nucleotides not matched to a gene: 5. CDR1 and CDR2 (germline): LNHDA, SQIVND (reference sequence). The CDR3 contains 13 residues. For the CDR3, the DNA is TGTGCCAGTAACGGGACAGTGGACTATGGCTACACCTTC. The encoded protein is CASNGTVDYGYTF.